Below, one TCR beta chain is given with its context. Its cognate antigen has yet to be identified. Base-call qualities are not available, and no considerably larger clone is one nucleotide away. Whole blood was collected in K2EDTA tubes by collaborating institutions according to the institutions' own protocols. For TCRbeta analysis, collaborator samples were shipped as frozen whole blood, as isolated PBMCs, or as DNA extracted from either sample type. These data belong to a study of blood T cell repertoires in COVID-19 (dated by TCRdb to the early 2020s). In terms of the full investigation: Samples covering the acute and convalescent phases of COVID-19 were provided by collaborators in the United States, Italy and Spain. Samples came from the ongoing ImmuneRACE study (first 160 participants) plus 1,254 subjects from 6 global collaborators. The repertoires were released in a freely available public database intended as a resource for research on the immune response to SARS-CoV-2. The sample metadata nearly always contained a de-identified subject ID, COVID-19 status, age in years and sex. The material from the prospective study consisted of cDNA or gDNA derived from T cells, B-cell-depleted T cells, or PBMCs. Where HLA class I and class II types were available, the types were taken from metadata supplied by the sample provider, not from assay-based typing. Subjects who had been exposed to COVID-19, were actively infected with it, or had recovered from it provided the deeply sampled blood TCRbeta repertoires that made up the dataset. What the work shows at the level of the full study, not this receptor alone: The amount of clinical and demographic metadata varied by source and participant and was provided uncurated.

Its CDR3 holds 14 amino acids, cysteine through phenylalanine. Of the read, only the CDR3 DNA is kept; its 42 bases are in frame from base 1. Sequences SGDLS (CDR1) and YYNGEE (CDR2) are obtained from the germline V gene. V is pared back by 0 bases and J by 1 base, with 8 bases lying between the germline termini. TCRbeta CDR3 regions were amplified from genomic DNA using the immunoSEQ Assay, a bias-controlled multiplex PCR. The authors' pipeline ran thus. The number of nucleated cells in each sample was estimated by amplification of reference gene primers within the assay. To quantify the absolute abundance of each unique TCRbeta CDR3 rearrangement, sequence reads were collapsed and filtered. For each sample, productive Simpson clonality was calculated as the square root of Simpson's diversity index over productive rearrangements. This immuneACCESS table, as held by TCRdb, lists in-frame sequences with V and J called but not all clones. Of the missing ones, under half trace to an unresolved V gene in checked studies; the others have no known cause. V and J calls and clone size follow that table, whereas D and trimming were derived from the DNA. Present in this sample are roughly 670,000 clones, 90% of which were seen just once. Roughly 0.26% of the sample is held by the ten biggest clonotypes.

The chain was built from TRBV9 and TRBJ2-7; the D segment cannot be called with confidence. The sequence came from a woman aged 18-35 years with acute or convalescent COVID-19. The sample comprised peripheral blood. The DNA is as follows: TGTGCCAGCAGCGTAGACTGGTTATCCTACGAGCAGTACTTC. It is translated as CASSVDWLSYEQYF.